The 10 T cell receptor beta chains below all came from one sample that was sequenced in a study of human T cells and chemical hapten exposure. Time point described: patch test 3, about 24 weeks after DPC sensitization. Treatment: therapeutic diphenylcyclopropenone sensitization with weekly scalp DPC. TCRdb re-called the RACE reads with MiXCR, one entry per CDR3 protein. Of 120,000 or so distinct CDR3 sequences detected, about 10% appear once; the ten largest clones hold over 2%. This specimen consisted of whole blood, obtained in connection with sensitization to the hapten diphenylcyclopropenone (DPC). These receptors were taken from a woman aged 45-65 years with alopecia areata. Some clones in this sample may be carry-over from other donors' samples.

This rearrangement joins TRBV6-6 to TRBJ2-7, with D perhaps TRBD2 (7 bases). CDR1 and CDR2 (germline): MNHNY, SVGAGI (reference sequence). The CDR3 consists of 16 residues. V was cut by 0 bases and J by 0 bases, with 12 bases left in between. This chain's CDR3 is CASSYSRGASSYEQYF. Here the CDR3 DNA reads TGTGCCAGCAGTTACTCCCGGGGGGCTAGCTCCTACGAGCAGTACTTC.

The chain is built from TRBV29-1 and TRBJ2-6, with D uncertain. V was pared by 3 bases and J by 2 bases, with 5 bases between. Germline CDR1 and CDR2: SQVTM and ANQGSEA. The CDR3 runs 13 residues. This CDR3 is CSVEGTGANVLTF. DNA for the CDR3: TGCAGCGTTGAGGGCACTGGGGCCAACGTCCTGACTTTC.

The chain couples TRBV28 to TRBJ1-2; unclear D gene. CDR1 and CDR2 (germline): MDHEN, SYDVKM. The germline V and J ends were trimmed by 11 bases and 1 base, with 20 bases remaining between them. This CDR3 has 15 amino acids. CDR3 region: CARRRFLRINYGYTF. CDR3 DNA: TGTGCCCGTCGGCGGTTCCTTAGGATTAACTATGGCTACACCTTC.

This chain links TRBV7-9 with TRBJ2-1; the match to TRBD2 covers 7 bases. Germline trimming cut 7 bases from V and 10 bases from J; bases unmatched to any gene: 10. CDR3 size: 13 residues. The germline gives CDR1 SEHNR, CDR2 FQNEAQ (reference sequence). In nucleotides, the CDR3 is TGTGCCAGCACCTCCACGGGGGAGGGGGAGCAGTTCTTC. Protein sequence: CASTSTGEGEQFF.

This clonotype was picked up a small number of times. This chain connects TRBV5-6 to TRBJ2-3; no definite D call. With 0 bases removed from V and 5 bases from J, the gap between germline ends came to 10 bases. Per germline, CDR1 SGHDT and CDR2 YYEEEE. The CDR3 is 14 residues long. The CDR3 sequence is CASSLAQTQDTQYF. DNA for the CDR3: TGTGCCAGCAGCTTGGCTCAAACCCAAGATACGCAGTATTTT.

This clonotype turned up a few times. CDR3 amino acids: CSLHWMGGYTF. The DNA for the CDR3 is TGCAGCCTACATTGGATGGGTGGCTACACCTTC. The rearrangement uses TRBV20-1 and TRBJ1-2; D is ambiguous. This CDR3 has 11 residues. Germline V lookup: CDR1 DFQATT, CDR2 SNEGSKA (reference sequence).

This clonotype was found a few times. The CDR3 spells CASPLRGSGGSDTQYF. The CDR3 DNA reads TGTGCCAGCCCCCTCCGGGGTAGTGGGGGCTCAGATACGCAGTATTTT. The chain joins TRBV2 to TRBJ2-3, with TRBD1 as a possible D gene (6 bases). The CDR3 extends over 16 amino acids. Germline V gene data show CDR1 as SNHLY and CDR2 as FYNNEI. The V end lost 8 bases, the J end lost 4 bases, and 22 bases lay between the germline ends.

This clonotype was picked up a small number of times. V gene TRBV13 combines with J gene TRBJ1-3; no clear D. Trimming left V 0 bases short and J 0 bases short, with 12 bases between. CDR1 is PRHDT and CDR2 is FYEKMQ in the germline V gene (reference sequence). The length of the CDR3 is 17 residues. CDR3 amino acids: CASSLGRVLSSGNTIYF. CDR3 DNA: TGTGCCAGCAGCTTAGGCCGGGTCTTGAGCTCTGGAAACACCATATATTTT.

The CDR3 sequence is CSARSPGLASSYNEQFF. The CDR3 DNA follows: TGCAGTGCTAGATCCCCGGGACTAGCGAGCTCCTACAATGAGCAGTTCTTC. The chain combines TRBV20-1 with TRBJ2-1; 10 positions agree with TRBD2. The V segment lost 2 bases and the J segment 0 bases; nucleotides outside the gene matches: 7. From germline, CDR1 is DFQATT and CDR2 SNEGSKA (reference sequence). This CDR3 spans 17 amino acids.

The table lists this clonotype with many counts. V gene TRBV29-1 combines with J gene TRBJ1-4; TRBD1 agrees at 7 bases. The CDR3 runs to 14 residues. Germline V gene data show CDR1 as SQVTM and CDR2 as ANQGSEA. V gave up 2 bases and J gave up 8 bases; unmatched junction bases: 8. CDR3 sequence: CSVEWYQGGEKLFF. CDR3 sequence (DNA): TGCAGCGTTGAATGGTATCAGGGGGGCGAAAAACTGTTTTTT.